What follows are 19 T cell receptor beta chains derived from one specimen sequenced in a study of T cell changes during pregnancy in multiple sclerosis. This table comes from immunoSEQ multiplex PCR, and its TCRdb copy is limited to in-frame clones, with some not included. The data hold under 50,000 clones, with just under 95% observed a single time. Here the sequenced sample was CD8+ T cells from peripheral blood mononuclear cells, taken in the first trimester of pregnancy. Source of these receptors: a female donor with multiple sclerosis, enrolled in a pregnancy study.

This sequence joins TRBV18 and TRBJ2-7, with a weak D call TRBD1 (6 bases). Per the germline V gene, CDR1 is KGHSH and CDR2 is LQKENI. Trimming left V 5 bases short and J 0 bases short, with 11 bases between. This CDR3 is 14 amino acids long. CDR3 sequence reads: CASSEGQSSYEQYF. DNA of the CDR3: TGTGCCAGCTCAGAGGGACAAAGCTCCTACGAGCAGTACTTC.

The chain joins TRBV9 to TRBJ2-7, with unresolved D. Trimming cost V 3 bases and J 4 bases, with 8 bases left between them. CDR3 length: 12 amino acids. CDR1 SGDLS and CDR2 YYNGEE come from the germline V gene. The CDR3 DNA reads as TGTGCCAGCAGCGATAACGGGTACGAGCAGTACTTC. Encoded protein: CASSDNGYEQYF.

The chain uses TRBV9 and TRBJ2-2; 12 bases line up with TRBD2. The CDR3 loop spans 18 amino acids. Germline CDR1 and CDR2: SGDLS and YYNGEE. Unmatched junction bases numbered 11, after V lost 2 bases and J lost 6 bases. CDR3 DNA sequence: TGTGCCAGCAGCGTGAGGGAACTAGCGGGAGGTCGGGCCGGGGAGCTGTTTTTT. Translating gives CASSVRELAGGRAGELFF.

The V and J genes are TRBV19 and TRBJ2-1; 11 bases agree with TRBD2. The CDR3 is 13 amino acids. Per the germline V gene, CDR1 is LNHDA and CDR2 is SQIVND (reference sequence). Trimming removed 8 bases from V and 6 bases from J; junction bases left unmatched: 3. The CDR3 is CASDSGRVNEQFF. The DNA of the CDR3 is TGTGCCAGTGATAGCGGGAGGGTCAATGAGCAGTTCTTC.

This rearrangement joins TRBV5-1 to TRBJ2-7; 11 nucleotides match TRBD2. The CDR3 totals 14 residues. Losses at the gene ends were 3 bases for V and 7 bases for J; bases not matched to a gene: 6. CDR1 SGHRS and CDR2 YFSETQ come from the germline V gene. As DNA, the CDR3 is TGCGCCAGCAGCTCTCCGACTAGCGGGGAGGAGCAGTACTTC. Translation: CASSSPTSGEEQYF.

This chain joins TRBV12-1 and TRBJ2-3; TRBD2 is taken as the D call from the table, unchecked against the DNA. TRBV12-1 is marked as a pseudogene. There are 17 residues in the CDR3. In DNA, the CDR3 is TGTGCCAGCAGCTTATCCCGGGACTCCAATAGCACAGATACGCAGTATTTT. Protein product: CASSLSRDSNSTDTQYF.

There are a few counts of this clone. The chain joins TRBV6-1 to TRBJ2-4, with 7 bases matching TRBD1. V lost 6 bases, J lost 1 base, and 6 bases stayed unmatched. CDR3 length: 15 residues. From germline, CDR1 is MNHNS and CDR2 SASEGT. CDR3 loop: CASSSDRAAKNIQYF. CDR3 nucleotide sequence: TGTGCCAGCAGCTCCGACAGGGCTGCCAAAAACATTCAGTACTTC.

The rearrangement uses TRBV28 and TRBJ2-3; 9 bases fit TRBD2. The CDR3 contains 13 residues. Looked up from germline, CDR1 is MDHEN and CDR2 is SYDVKM. V was clipped by 10 bases and J by 5 bases; unmatched bases: 7. The CDR3 is CATREGRGDTQYF. In DNA, the CDR3 is TGTGCCACGCGGGAGGGCCGCGGAGATACGCAGTATTTT. The variable domain in full, with the rest retrieved from reference TRBV28 and TRBJ2-3, is DVKVTQSSRYLVKRTGEKVFLECVQDMDHENMFWYRQDPGLGLRLIYFSYDVKMKEKGDIPEGYSVSREKKERFSLILESASTNQTSMYLCATREGRGDTQYFGPGTRLTVL.

The rearrangement joins TRBV19 to TRBJ1-1; D is ambiguous. Trimming cost V 5 bases and J 2 bases, with 9 bases left between them. Germline V gives CDR1 LNHDA, CDR2 SQIVND (reference sequence). The CDR3 extends over 13 amino acids. This CDR3 reads CASSLSRNTEAFF. CDR3 nucleotide sequence: TGTGCCAGTAGTCTCTCTCGTAACACTGAAGCTTTCTTT.

The rearrangement joins TRBV7-9 to TRBJ2-2; a possible D gene is TRBD1 (5 bases). The germline V gene has CDR1 SEHNR and CDR2 FQNEAQ (reference sequence). V dropped 4 bases and J dropped 4 bases, with 7 bases sitting between them. This CDR3 spans 13 amino acids. For the CDR3, the DNA is TGTGCCAGCAGCTCTGACAGCACCGGGGAGCTGTTTTTT. Amino acid sequence: CASSSDSTGELFF.

This clone was seen only once. The V and J genes are TRBV5-1 and TRBJ2-3, with 8 bases that match TRBD2. Germline CDR1 and CDR2: SGHRS and YFSETQ. This CDR3 contains 16 residues. Trimming at V came to 0 bases and at J to 0 bases, leaving 3 bases not matched to a gene. CDR3 amino acids: CASSLVGLESTDTQYF. DNA of the CDR3: TGCGCCAGCAGCTTGGTGGGACTAGAGAGCACAGATACGCAGTATTTT.

The chain combines TRBV11-2 with TRBJ2-3; 10 nucleotides agree with TRBD2. The CDR3 spans 15 residues. Trimming took 5 bases from V and 2 from J; bases not matched to a gene: 4. Germline V gene data show CDR1 as SGHAT and CDR2 as FQNNGV. The CDR3 nucleotides read TGTGCCAGCAGCGAAACTAGCGGGATCACAGATACGCAGTATTTT. This encodes CASSETSGITDTQYF.

This chain uses TRBV27 with TRBJ2-5, with D possibly being TRBD1 (5 bases). Germline lookup yields CDR1 MNHEY and CDR2 SMNVEV (reference sequence). Trimming removed 4 bases from V and 3 bases from J, with 18 bases in between. The CDR3 has 16 residues. The CDR3 loop is CASSSAGQGRKETQYF. CDR3 nucleotides: TGTGCCAGCAGTTCCGCAGGCCAGGGTAGAAAAGAGACCCAGTACTTC.

The J gene is TRBJ2-7, the V gene TRBV4-2, with 8 nucleotides matching TRBD2. From germline, CDR1 is LGHNA and CDR2 YNFKEQ. This CDR3 region has 15 residues. V was pared by 4 bases and J by 5 bases, with 10 bases of the junction left unmatched. The DNA of the CDR3 is TGTGCCAGCAGCCTCTTAGCGGGAAGTCGACACGAGCAGTACTTC. This codes for CASSLLAGSRHEQYF.

The chain is built from TRBV7-9 and TRBJ2-4; a weak D match, TRBD2 (5 bases). This CDR3 has 14 amino acids. The V and J ends lost 5 bases and 3 bases respectively, with 11 bases between them. Looked up from germline, CDR1 is SEHNR and CDR2 is FQNEAQ (reference sequence). The CDR3 bases are TGTGCCAGCAGCGATCTCGACTACAAAAACATTCAGTACTTC. Encoded protein: CASSDLDYKNIQYF. The whole variable domain, remainder taken from reference TRBV7-9 and TRBJ2-4, is DTGVSQNPRHKITKRGQNVTFRCDPISEHNRLYWYRQTLGQGPEFLTYFQNEAQLEKSRLLSDRFSAERPKGSFSTLEIQRTEQGDSAMYLCASSDLDYKNIQYFGAGTRLSVL.

The CDR3 spells CASSTGSSYEQYF. For the CDR3, the DNA is TGCGCCAGCAGCACGGGATCTTCCTACGAGCAGTACTTC. This sequence joins TRBV5-1 and TRBJ2-7; possible D gene TRBD2, 5 bases. Germline CDR1 is SGHRS and CDR2 is YFSETQ. V dropped 4 bases and J dropped 1 base, with 9 bases sitting between them. The CDR3 runs to 13 residues.

This clone appeared once. The chain joins TRBV7-8 to TRBJ2-7; 7 bases match TRBD1. The J segment lost 2 bases and the V segment lost 4 bases, leaving 8 bases of the junction unmatched. Germline loops: CDR1 SGHVS, CDR2 FQNEAQ. This CDR3 spans 15 amino acids. The CDR3 loop is CASSYRRQGPYEQYF. CDR3 DNA sequence: TGTGCCAGCAGCTACCGAAGACAGGGCCCCTACGAGCAGTACTTC.

This chain uses TRBV27 with TRBJ2-3; tentatively, D is TRBD1 (6 bases). The germline V and J ends were trimmed by 3 bases and 0 bases, with 13 bases remaining between them. The germline V gene has CDR1 MNHEY and CDR2 SMNVEV (reference sequence). This CDR3 region has 16 residues. The CDR3 reads CASSLDFRGSTDTQYF. As DNA, the CDR3 is TGTGCCAGCAGTTTGGATTTTAGGGGGAGCACAGATACGCAGTATTTT.

This chain joins TRBV5-1 and TRBJ2-7, with D possibly being TRBD2 (5 bases). This CDR3 comprises 14 residues. V was cut by 3 bases and J by 1 base, with 11 bases left in between. Germline V lookup: CDR1 SGHRS, CDR2 YFSETQ. The CDR3, as DNA: TGCGCCAGCAGCTCGGAGACGGGATCCTACGAGCAGTACTTC. Amino acid sequence: CASSSETGSYEQYF. Variable domain in full (rest from reference TRBV5-1 and TRBJ2-7): KAGVTQTPRYLIKTRGQQVTLSCSPISGHRSVSWYQQTPGQGLQFLFEYFSETQRNKGNFPGRFSGRQFSNSRSEMNVSTLELGDSALYLCASSSETGSYEQYFGPGTRLTVT.